The TCR beta chain described here comes from a study of T cell responses to AZD1222 COVID-19 vaccine. This CDR3 comprises 15 residues. Per germline, CDR1 SNHLY and CDR2 FYNNEI. The V gene end was trimmed by 6 bases and the J gene end by 2 bases; junction bases not matched to a gene: 5. Assay used: immunoSEQ multiplex PCR; TCRdb lists only in-frame clones, some missing. The table lists about 130,000 clones, roughly 87% of them singletons. Source: peripheral blood, taken 28 days after the second AZD1222 dose. This TCR was sampled from an adult who received the AZD1222 COVID-19 vaccine. V gene TRBV2 combines with J gene TRBJ2-1; 9 nucleotides line up with TRBD2. Here the CDR3 reads CASRLAGEAYNEQFF. The CDR3 DNA follows: TGTGCCAGCAGGTTAGCGGGGGAGGCCTACAATGAGCAGTTCTTC.